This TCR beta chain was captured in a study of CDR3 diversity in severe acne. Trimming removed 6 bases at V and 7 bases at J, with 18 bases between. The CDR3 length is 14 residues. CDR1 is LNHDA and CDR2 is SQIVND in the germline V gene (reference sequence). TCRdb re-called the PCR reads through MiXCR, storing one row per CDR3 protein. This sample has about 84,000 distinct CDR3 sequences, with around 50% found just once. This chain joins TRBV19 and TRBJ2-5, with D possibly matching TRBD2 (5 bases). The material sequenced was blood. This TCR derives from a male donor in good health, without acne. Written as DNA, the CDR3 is TGTGCCAGTAGCTTTAATTCAGCGGACGGGACCCAGTACTTC. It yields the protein CASSFNSADGTQYF.